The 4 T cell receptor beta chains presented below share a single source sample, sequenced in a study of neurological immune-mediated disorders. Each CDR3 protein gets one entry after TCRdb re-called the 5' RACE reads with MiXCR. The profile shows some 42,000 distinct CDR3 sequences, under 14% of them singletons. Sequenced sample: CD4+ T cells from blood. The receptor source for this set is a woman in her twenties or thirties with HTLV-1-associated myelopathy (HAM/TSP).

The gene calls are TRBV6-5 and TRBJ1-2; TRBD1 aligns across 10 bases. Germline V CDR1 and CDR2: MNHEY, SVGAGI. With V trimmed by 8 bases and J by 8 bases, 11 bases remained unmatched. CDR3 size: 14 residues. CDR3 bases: TGTGCCAGCGGACCGGGACAGGGGTTTTCGGGCTACACCTTC. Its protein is CASGPGQGFSGYTF.

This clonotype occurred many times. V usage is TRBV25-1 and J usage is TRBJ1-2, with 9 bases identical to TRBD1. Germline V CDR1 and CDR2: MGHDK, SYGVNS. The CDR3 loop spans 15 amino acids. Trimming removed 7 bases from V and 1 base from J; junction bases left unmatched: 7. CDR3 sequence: CASTSAGQGNYGYTF. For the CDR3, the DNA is TGTGCCAGCACCTCCGCGGGACAGGGTAACTATGGCTACACCTTC.

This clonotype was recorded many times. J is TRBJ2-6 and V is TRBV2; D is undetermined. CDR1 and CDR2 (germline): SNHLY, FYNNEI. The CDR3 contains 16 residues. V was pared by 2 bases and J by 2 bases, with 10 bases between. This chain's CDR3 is CASSELSVAGANVLTF. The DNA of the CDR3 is TGTGCCAGCAGTGAACTTTCCGTGGCTGGGGCCAACGTCCTGACTTTC.

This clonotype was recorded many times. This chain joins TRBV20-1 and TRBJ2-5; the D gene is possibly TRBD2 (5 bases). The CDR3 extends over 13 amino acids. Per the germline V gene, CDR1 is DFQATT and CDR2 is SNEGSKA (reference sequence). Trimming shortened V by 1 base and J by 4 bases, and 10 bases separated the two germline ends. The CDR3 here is CSARAFEGETQYF. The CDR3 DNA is TGCAGTGCTAGAGCGTTTGAGGGAGAGACCCAGTACTTC.